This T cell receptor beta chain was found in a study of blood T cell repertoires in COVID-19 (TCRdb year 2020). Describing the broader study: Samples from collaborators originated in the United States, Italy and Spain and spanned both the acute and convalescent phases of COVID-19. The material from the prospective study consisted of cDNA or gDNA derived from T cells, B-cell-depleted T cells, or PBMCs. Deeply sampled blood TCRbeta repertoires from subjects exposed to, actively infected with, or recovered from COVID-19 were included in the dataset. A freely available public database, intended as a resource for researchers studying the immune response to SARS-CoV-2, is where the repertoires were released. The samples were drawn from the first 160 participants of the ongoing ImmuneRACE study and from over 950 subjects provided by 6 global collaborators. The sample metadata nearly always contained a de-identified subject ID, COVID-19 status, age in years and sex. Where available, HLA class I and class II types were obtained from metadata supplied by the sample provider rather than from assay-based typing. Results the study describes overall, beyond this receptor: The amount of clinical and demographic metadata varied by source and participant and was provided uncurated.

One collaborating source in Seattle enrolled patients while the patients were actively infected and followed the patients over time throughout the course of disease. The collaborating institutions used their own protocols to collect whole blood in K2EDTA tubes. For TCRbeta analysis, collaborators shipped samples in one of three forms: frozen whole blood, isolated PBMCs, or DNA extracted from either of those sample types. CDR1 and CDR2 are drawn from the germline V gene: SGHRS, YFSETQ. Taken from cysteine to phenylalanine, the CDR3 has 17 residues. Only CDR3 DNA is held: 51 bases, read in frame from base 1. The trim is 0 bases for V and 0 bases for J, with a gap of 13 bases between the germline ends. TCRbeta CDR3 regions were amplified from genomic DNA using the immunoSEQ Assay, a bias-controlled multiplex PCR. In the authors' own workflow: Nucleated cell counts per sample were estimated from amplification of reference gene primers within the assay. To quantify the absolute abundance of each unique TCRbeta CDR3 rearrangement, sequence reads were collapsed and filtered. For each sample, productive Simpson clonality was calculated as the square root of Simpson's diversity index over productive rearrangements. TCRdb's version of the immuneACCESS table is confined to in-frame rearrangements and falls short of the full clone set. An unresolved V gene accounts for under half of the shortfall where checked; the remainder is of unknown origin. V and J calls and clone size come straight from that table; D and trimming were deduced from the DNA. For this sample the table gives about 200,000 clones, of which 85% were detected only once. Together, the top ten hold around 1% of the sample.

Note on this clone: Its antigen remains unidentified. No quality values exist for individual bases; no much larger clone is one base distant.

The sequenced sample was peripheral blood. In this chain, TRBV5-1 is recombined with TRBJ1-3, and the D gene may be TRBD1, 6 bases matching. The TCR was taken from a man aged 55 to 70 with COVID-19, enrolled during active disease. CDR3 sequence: CASSLDQGSSSGNTIYF. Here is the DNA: TGCGCCAGCAGCTTGGATCAGGGGTCAAGCTCTGGAAACACCATATATTTT.